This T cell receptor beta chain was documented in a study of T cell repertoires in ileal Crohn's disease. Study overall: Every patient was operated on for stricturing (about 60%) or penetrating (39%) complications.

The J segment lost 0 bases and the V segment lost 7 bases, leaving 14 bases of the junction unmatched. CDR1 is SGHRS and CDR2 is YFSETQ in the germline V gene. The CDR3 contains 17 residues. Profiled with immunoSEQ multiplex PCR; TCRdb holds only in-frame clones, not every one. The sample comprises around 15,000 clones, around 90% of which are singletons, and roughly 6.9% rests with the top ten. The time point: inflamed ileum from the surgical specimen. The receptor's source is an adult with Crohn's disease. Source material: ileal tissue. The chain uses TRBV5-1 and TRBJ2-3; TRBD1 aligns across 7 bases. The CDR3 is CASSLIIGQASTDTQYF. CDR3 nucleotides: TGCGCCAGCTCCTTAATCATAGGACAGGCTAGCACAGATACGCAGTATTTT.